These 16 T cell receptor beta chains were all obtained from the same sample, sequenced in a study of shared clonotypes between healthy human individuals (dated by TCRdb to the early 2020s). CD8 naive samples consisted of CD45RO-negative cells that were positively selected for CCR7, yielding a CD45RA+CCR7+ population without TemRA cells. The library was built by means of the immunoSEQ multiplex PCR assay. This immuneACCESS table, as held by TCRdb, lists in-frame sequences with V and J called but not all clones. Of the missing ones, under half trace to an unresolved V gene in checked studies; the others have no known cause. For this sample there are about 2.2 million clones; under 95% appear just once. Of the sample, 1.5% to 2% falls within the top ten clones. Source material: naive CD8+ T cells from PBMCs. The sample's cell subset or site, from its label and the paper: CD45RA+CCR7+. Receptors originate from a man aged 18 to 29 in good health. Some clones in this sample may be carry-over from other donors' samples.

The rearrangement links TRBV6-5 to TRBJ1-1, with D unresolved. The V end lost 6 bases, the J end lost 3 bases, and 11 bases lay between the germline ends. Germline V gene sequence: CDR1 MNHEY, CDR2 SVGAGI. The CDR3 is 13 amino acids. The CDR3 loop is CASRLTEDTEAFF. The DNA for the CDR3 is TGTGCCAGCAGACTGACGGAGGACACTGAAGCTTTCTTT.

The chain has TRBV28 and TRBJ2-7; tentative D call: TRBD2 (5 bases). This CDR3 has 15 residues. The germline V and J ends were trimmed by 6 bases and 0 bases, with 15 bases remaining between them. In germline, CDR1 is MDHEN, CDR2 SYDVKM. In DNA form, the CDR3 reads TGTGCCAGCAGGAGGACGGAGGAGAGCTCCTACGAGCAGTACTTC. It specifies CASRRTEESSYEQYF.

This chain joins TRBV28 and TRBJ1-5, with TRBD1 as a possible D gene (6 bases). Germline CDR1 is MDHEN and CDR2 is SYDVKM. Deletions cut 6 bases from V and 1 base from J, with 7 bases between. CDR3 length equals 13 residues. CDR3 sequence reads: CASRQGSNQPQHF. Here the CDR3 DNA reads TGTGCCAGCAGGCAGGGGAGCAATCAGCCCCAGCATTTT.

The CDR3 spells CASSYLQGMNYGYTF. The DNA for the CDR3 is TGTGCCAGCAGCTACCTTCAGGGGATGAACTATGGCTACACCTTC. The V and J genes are TRBV7-2 and TRBJ1-2; TRBD1 might be the D (6 bases). Trimming stripped 4 bases from V and 2 bases from J, with 14 bases between. Germline CDR1 is SGHTA and CDR2 is FQGNSA. This CDR3 has 15 residues.

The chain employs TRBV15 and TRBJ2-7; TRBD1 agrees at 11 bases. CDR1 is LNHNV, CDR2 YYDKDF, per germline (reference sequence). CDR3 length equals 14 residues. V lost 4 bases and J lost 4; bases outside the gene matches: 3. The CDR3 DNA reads TGTGCCACCAGCAACGGACAGGGGGCTTACGAGCAGTACTTC. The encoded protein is CATSNGQGAYEQYF.

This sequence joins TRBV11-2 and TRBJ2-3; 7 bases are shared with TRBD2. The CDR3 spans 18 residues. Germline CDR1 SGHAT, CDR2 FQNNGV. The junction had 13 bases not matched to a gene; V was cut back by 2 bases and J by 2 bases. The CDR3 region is CASSLTPLAERDTDTQYF. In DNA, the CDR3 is TGTGCCAGCAGCTTAACCCCTCTAGCGGAGAGGGACACAGATACGCAGTATTTT.

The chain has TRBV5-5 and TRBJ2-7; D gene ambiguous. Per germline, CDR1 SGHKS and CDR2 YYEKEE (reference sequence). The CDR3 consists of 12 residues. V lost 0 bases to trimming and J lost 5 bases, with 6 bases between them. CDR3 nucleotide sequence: TGTGCCAGCAGCTTGGCCATCCACGAGCAGTACTTC. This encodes CASSLAIHEQYF.

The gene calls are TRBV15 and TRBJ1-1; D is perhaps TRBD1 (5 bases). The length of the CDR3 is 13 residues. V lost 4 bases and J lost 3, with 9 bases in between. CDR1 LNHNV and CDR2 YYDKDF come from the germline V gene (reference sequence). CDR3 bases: TGTGCCACCAGCACCCCACAGGACACTGAAGCTTTCTTT. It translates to CATSTPQDTEAFF.

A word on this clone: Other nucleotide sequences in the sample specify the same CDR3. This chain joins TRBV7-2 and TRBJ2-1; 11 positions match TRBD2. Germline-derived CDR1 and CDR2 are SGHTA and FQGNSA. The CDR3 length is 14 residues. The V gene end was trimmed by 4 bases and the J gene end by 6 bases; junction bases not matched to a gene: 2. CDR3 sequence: CASSSGTSGNEQFF. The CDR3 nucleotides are TGTGCCAGCAGCTCCGGGACTAGCGGCAATGAGCAGTTCTTC.

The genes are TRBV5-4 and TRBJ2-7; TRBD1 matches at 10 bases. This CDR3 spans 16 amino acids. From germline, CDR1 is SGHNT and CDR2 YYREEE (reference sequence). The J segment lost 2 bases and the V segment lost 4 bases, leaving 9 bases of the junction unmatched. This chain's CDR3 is CASSQKGQGRAYEQYF. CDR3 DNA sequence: TGTGCCAGCAGCCAAAAGGGACAGGGGAGAGCCTACGAGCAGTACTTC.

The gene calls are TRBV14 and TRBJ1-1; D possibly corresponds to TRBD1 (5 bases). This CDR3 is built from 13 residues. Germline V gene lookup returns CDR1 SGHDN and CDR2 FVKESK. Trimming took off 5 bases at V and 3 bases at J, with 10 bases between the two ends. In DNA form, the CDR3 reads TGTGCCAGCAGCTCGGGACGGCACACTGAAGCTTTCTTT. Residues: CASSSGRHTEAFF. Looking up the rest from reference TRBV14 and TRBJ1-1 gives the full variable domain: EAGVTQFPSHSVIEKGQTVTLRCDPISGHDNLYWYRRVMGKEIKFLLHFVKESKQDESGMPNNRFLAERTGGTYSTLKVQPAELEDSGVYFCASSSGRHTEAFFGQGTRLTVV.

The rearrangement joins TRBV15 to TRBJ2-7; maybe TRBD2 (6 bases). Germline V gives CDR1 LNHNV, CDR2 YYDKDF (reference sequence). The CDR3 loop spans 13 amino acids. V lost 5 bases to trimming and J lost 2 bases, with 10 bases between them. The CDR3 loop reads CATSLAETYEQYF. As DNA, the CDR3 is TGTGCCACCAGCTTAGCGGAAACCTACGAGCAGTACTTC.

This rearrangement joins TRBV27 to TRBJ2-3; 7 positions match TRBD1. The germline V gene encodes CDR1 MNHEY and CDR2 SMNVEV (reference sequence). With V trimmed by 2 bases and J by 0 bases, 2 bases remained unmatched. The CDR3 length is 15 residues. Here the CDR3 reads CASSLEDRSTDTQYF. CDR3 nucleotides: TGTGCCAGCAGTTTAGAGGACAGGAGCACAGATACGCAGTATTTT.

CDR3 DNA: TGTGCCAGCAGTGCAGGACAGGGAGACACTGAAGCTTTCTTT. Amino acids: CASSAGQGDTEAFF. This sequence joins TRBV2 and TRBJ1-1, with 8 bases identical to TRBD1. Germline CDR1 reads SNHLY; CDR2 reads FYNNEI. The CDR3 length is 14 residues. V lost 4 bases and J lost 3; bases outside the gene matches: 4. Based on the CDR3 plus reference TRBV2 and TRBJ1-1, the full variable domain is EPEVTQTPSHQVTQMGQEVILRCVPISNHLYFYWYRQILGQKVEFLVSFYNNEISEKSEIFDDQFSVERPDGSNFTLKIRSTKLEDSAMYFCASSAGQGDTEAFFGQGTRLTVV.

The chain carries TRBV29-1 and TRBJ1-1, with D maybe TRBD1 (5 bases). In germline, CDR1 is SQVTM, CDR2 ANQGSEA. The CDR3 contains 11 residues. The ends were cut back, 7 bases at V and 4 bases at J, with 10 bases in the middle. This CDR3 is CSGRVSTEAFF. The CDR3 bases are TGCAGCGGCAGGGTTTCCACTGAAGCTTTCTTT.

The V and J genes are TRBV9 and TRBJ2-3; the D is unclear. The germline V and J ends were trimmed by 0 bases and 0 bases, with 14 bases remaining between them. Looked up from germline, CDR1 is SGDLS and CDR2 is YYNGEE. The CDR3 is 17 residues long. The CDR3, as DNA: TGTGCCAGCAGCGTAGCCGTGAATGCGCCGAGCACAGATACGCAGTATTTT. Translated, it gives CASSVAVNAPSTDTQYF.